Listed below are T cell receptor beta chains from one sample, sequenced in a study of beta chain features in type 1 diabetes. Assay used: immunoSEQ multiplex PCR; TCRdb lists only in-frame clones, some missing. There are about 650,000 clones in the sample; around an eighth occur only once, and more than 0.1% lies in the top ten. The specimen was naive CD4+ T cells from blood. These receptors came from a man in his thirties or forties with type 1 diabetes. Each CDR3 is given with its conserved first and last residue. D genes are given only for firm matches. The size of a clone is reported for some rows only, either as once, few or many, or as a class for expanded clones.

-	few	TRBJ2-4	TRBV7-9	TGTGCCAGCAGCTTCAGGGCGGAGGCGTCAAACATTCAGTACTTC	CASSFRAEASNIQYF
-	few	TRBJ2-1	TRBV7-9	TGTGCCAGCAGCTTAGGCGCGGTGGGCAATGAGCAGTTCTTC	CASSLGAVGNEQFF
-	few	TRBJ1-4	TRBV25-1	TGTGCCAGCAGTGAGGCGAAGTTCGCTACTAATGAAAAACTGTTTTTT	CASSEAKFATNEKLFF
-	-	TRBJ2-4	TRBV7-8	TGTGCCAGCAGCTTAGTCAGGGATAACGCTCAGTACTTC	CASSLVRDNAQYF
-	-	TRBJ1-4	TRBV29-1	TGCAGCGTAGGGGCCTGGGAAGGAAAACTGTTTTTT	CSVGAWEGKLFF
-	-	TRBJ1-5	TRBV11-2	TGTGCCAGCAGCTTAGACTCTTGGGATCCCCAGCATTTT	CASSLDSWDPQHF
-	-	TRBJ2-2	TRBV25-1	TGTGCCAGCACCGGGACACTTGGGACCGGGGAGCTGTTTTTT	CASTGTLGTGELFF
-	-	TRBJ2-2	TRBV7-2	TGTGCCAGCAGCCCACAGGGCAGAGGCGACGCCGGGGAGCTGTTTTTT	CASSPQGRGDAGELFF
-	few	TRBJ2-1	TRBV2	TGTGCCAGCAATAGGGACACTAACAATGAGCAGTTCTTC	CASNRDTNNEQFF
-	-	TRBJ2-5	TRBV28	TGTGCCAGCAGTTTAGGGGAGACCCAGTACTTC	CASSLGETQYF
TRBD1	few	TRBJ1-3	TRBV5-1	TGCGCCAGCAGCCCCGGGGACAGAGGAAACACCATATATTTT	CASSPGDRGNTIYF
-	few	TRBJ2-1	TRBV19	TGTGCCAGTAGTATTGCGCTCTACAATGAGCAGTTCTTC	CASSIALYNEQFF
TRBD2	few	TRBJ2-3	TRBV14	TGTGCCAGCAGCCACTCTAGCGGGGGGACAGATACGCAGTATTTT	CASSHSSGGTDTQYF
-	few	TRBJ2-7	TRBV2	TGTGCCAGCAGTGGGGCAGGGGCCTACGAGCAGTACTTC	CASSGAGAYEQYF
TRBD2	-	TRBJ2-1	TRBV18	TGTGCCAGCTCACCACCGAGCGGGGGTTCCTACAATGAGCAGTTCTTC	CASSPPSGGSYNEQFF
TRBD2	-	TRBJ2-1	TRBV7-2	TGTGCCAGCAGCTTCCACGGGGGGTCCTACAATGAGCAGTTCTTC	CASSFHGGSYNEQFF
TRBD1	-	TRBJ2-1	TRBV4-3	TGCGCCAGCAGCAACAACCATACAGGGGCGCCGAGCTCCTACAATGAGCAGTTCTTC	CASSNNHTGAPSSYNEQFF
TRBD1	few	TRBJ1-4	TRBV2	TGTGCCAGCACCCCACAGGGGGGTGAAAAACTGTTTTTT	CASTPQGGEKLFF
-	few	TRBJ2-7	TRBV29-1	TGCAGCGTTGAATTGCAGGGGAGGTCCTACGAGCAGTACTTC	CSVELQGRSYEQYF
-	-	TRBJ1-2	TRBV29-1	TGCAGCGTTGAAGAGCCCCCCCCAGGGATGGGTTCGGACTACACCTTC	CSVEEPPPGMGSDYTF
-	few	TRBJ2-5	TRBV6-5	TGTGCCAGCAGTTACTCCCGGGCGGGGAGGGAGACCCAGTACTTC	CASSYSRAGRETQYF
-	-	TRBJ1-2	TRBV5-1	TGCGCCAGCAGCCCAGGCAGGTTATATGGCTACACCTTC	CASSPGRLYGYTF
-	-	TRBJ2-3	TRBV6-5	TGTGCCAGCAGTTACTCCCGGTGGACAGATACGCAGTATTTT	CASSYSRWTDTQYF
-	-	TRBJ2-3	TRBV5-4	TGTGCCAGCAGCTTGGAATCAAGGGGGAGCACAGATACGCAGTATTTT	CASSLESRGSTDTQYF
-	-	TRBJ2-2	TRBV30	TGTGCCTGGAGTGTACTGGGGAGCGGGGAGCTGTTTTTT	CAWSVLGSGELFF
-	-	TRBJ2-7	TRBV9	TGTGCCAGCAGCGTGGAAGGGACTGATAAGTACGAGCAGTACTTC	CASSVEGTDKYEQYF
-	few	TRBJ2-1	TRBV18	TGTGCCAGCTCACCACCGGGCAGGAAGGGTGAGCAGTTCTTC	CASSPPGRKGEQFF
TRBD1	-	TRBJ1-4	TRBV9	TGTGCCAGCAGCAAAGGACAGGGAGCTAATGAAAAACTGTTTTTT	CASSKGQGANEKLFF
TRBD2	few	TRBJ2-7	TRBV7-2	TGTGCCAGCAGCTCCTTTCGGGGGACTAGCGTCCACGAGCAGTACTTC	CASSSFRGTSVHEQYF
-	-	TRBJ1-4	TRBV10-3	TGTGCCATCAGTGAGTCGATTGGAACTAATGAAAAACTGTTTTTT	CAISESIGTNEKLFF
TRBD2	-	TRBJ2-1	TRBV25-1	TGTGCCAGCAGTGAGTTAAAGCGGGGGGCAGGGAATGAGCAGTTCTTC	CASSELKRGAGNEQFF
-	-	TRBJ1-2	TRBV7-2	TGTGCCAGCAGCTTAGTCGAGGGGCCGCTCTATGGCTACACCTTC	CASSLVEGPLYGYTF
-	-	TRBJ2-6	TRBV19	TGTGCCAGTAGCTTTATTAAGTTCTCTGGGGCCAACGTCCTGACTTTC	CASSFIKFSGANVLTF
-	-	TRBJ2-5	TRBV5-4	TGTGCCAGCACCTTGGACGCGGGGCAAGAGACCCAGTACTTC	CASTLDAGQETQYF
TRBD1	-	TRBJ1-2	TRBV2	TGTGCCAGCAGTGGGGCCCTAAGGACAGGCGGCTACACCTTC	CASSGALRTGGYTF
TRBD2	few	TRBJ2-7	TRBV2	TGTGCCAGCATGACCAGCGGGGACTCCTACGAGCAGTACTTC	CASMTSGDSYEQYF
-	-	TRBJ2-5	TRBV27	TGTGCCAGCAGTTTAAGGTTCACAGAGACCCAGTACTTC	CASSLRFTETQYF
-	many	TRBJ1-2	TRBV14	TGTGCCAGCAGCCAAGATAACTATGGCTACACCTTC	CASSQDNYGYTF
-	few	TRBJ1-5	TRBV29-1	TGCAGCGTGGCCACAGGGAATCAGCCCCAGCATTTT	CSVATGNQPQHF
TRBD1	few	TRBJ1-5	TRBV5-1	TGCGCCAGCAGCCCGACCGACAGGGTCACTCAGCCCCAGCATTTT	CASSPTDRVTQPQHF
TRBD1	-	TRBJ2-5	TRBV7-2	TGTGCCAGCAGCCCCTGGACAGGGAGGGAGACCCAGTACTTC	CASSPWTGRETQYF
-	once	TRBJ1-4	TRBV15	TGTGCCACCAGCAGAGATTTCGGTAATGAAAAACTGTTTTTT	CATSRDFGNEKLFF
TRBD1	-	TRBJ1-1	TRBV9	TGTGCCAGCAGCCCCCGACAGGGATCGAACACTGAAGCTTTCTTT	CASSPRQGSNTEAFF
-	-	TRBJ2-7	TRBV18	TGTGCCAGCTCGGAGACGCCATCCTACGAGCAGTACTTC	CASSETPSYEQYF